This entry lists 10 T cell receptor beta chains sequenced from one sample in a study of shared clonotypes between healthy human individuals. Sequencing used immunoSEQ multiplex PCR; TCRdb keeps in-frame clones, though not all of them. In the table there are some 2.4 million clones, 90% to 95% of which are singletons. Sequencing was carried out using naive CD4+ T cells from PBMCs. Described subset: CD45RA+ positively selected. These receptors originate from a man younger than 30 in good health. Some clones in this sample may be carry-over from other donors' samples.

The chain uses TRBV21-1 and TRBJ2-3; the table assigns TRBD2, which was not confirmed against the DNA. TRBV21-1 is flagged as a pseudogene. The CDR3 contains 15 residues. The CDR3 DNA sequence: TGTGCCAGCAGCAAAGGTGGACTTCGCACAGATACGCAGTATTTT. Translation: CASSKGGLRTDTQYF.

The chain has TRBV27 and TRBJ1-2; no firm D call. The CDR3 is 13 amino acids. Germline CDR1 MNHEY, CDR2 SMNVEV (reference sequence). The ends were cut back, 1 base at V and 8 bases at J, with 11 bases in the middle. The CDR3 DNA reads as TGTGCCAGCAGTTTATTTTCTGGTGGCGGCTACACCTTC. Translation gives CASSLFSGGGYTF.

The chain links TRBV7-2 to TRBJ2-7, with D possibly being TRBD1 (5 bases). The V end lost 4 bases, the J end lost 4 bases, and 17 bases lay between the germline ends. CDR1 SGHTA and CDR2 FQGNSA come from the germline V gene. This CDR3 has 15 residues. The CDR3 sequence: CASSSASGRQYEQYF. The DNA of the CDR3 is TGTGCCAGCAGCTCAGCATCAGGGCGCCAGTACGAGCAGTACTTC.

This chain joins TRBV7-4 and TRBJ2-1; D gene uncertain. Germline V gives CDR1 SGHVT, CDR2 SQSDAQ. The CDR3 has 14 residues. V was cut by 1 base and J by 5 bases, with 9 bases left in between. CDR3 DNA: TGTGCCAGCAGCTTAGTAGGTTCTAACAATGAGCAGTTCTTC. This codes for CASSLVGSNNEQFF.

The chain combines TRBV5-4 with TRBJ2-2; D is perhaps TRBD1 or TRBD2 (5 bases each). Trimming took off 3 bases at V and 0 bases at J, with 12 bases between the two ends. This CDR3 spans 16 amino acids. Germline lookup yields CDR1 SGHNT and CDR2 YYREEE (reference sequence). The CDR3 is CASSWGGQANTGELFF. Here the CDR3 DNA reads TGTGCCAGCAGCTGGGGCGGGCAGGCGAACACCGGGGAGCTGTTTTTT.

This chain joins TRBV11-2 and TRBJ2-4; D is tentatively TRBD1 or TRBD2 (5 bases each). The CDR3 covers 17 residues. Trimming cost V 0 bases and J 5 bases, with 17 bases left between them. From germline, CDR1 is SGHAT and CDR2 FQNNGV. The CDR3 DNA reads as TGTGCCAGCAGCTTAGATCTGAGGGCAGGGATTGAAAACATTCAGTACTTC. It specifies CASSLDLRAGIENIQYF.

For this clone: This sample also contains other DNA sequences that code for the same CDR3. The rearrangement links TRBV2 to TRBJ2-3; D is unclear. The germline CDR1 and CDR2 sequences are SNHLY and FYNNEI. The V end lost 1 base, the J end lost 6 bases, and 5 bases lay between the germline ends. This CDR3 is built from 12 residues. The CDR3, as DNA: TGTGCCAGCAGTGAAGACCGGGATACGCAGTATTTT. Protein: CASSEDRDTQYF.

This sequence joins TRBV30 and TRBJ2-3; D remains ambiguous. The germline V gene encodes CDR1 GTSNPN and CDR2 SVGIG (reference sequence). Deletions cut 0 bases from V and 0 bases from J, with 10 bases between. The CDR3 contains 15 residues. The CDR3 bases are TGTGCCTGGAGTGTTGAGAACCTTAGCACAGATACGCAGTATTTT. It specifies CAWSVENLSTDTQYF.

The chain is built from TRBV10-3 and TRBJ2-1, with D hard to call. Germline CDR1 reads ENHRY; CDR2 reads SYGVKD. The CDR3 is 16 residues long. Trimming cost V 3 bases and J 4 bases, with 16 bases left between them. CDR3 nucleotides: TGTGCCATCAGTGAACCCGGGTCTGGTTCTTACAATGAGCAGTTCTTC. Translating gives CAISEPGSGSYNEQFF.

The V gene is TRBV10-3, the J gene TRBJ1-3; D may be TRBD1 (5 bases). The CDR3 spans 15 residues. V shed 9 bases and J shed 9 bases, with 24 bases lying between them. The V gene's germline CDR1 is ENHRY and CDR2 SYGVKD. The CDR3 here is CAINPTGPPGLTIYF. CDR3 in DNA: TGTGCCATTAACCCAACGGGACCGCCAGGTCTCACCATATATTTT.